The 9 T cell receptor beta chains listed next were all sequenced from one sample in a study of breast tumors, draining lymph nodes, adjacent tissues. One entry per CDR3 protein results from TCRdb running MiXCR on the multiplex PCR reads. The sample lists about 31,000 distinct CDR3 sequences, 60% to 80% seen once, with over 15% in the top ten. Specimen: breast tumor tissue. These TCRs come from a female donor with breast cancer. Some clones in this sample may be carry-over from other donors' samples.

Only a few counts were recorded for this clonotype. V and J are TRBV7-9 and TRBJ2-7; D may be TRBD2 (5 bases). V lost 1 base and J 1 base, leaving 8 bases between the germline ends. Germline CDR1 reads SEHNR; CDR2 reads FQNEAQ (reference sequence). This CDR3 comprises 14 residues. The CDR3 DNA is TGTGCCAGCAGCTTAGGTGGGGAGTCCTACGAGCAGTACTTC. Translating it yields CASSLGGESYEQYF.

The chain links TRBV6-6 to TRBJ1-3; D not resolved. The germline gives CDR1 MNHNY, CDR2 SVGAGI (reference sequence). V lost 5 bases, J lost 0 bases, and 11 bases lay in between. The CDR3 totals 15 residues. CDR3 residues: CASSKDTSSGNTIYF. CDR3 bases: TGTGCCAGCAGTAAAGACACGAGCTCTGGAAACACCATATATTTT.

This chain uses TRBV4-3 with TRBJ1-2; D gene unclear. The CDR3 has 15 residues. The germline V and J ends were trimmed by 1 base and 4 bases, with 13 bases remaining between them. The germline V gene encodes CDR1 LGHNA and CDR2 YSLEER. Here the CDR3 DNA reads TGCGCCAGCAGCCAAGGTTCCGGGGTGGCCTATGGCTACACCTTC. This encodes CASSQGSGVAYGYTF.

V usage is TRBV20-1 and J usage is TRBJ2-6; no firm D call. The CDR3 covers 13 residues. V shed 6 bases and J shed 4 bases, with 10 bases lying between them. Germline V gives CDR1 DFQATT, CDR2 SNEGSKA (reference sequence). The CDR3 coding sequence is TGCAGTGCACCTACATCGGGGGCCAACGTCCTGACTTTC. Translation gives CSAPTSGANVLTF.

This clonotype was seen many times. Sequence at one end of the junction differs from germline and may be a read error. The chain carries TRBV7-8 and TRBJ1-2; TRBD1 is a possible D gene (6 bases). In germline, CDR1 is SGHVS, CDR2 FQNEAQ. The CDR3 length is 15 residues. CDR3 protein: CASSLAVQGDYGYPF. The CDR3 bases are TGTGCCAGCAGCTTAGCGGTACAGGGTGACTATGGCTACCCCTTC.

This clonotype was recorded many times. The V gene is TRBV4-1, the J gene TRBJ2-3, with 8 bases matching TRBD2. Trimming cost V 2 bases and J 2 bases; bases outside gene matches: 12. CDR3 size: 18 residues. CDR1 is MGHRA, CDR2 YSYEKL, per germline. The CDR3 protein is CASSQSRSSGTLTDTQYF. CDR3 coding DNA: TGCGCCAGCAGCCAAAGCCGGAGTAGCGGGACCCTCACAGATACGCAGTATTTT.

As regards this clonotype: One end of the junction does not line up with germline, which may come from a read error. V usage is TRBV6-5 and J usage is TRBJ1-2; D might be TRBD1 (5 bases). This CDR3 spans 14 amino acids. The germline gives CDR1 MNHEY, CDR2 SVGAGI. The CDR3 is CANSHGGASYGHTF. The CDR3 bases are TGTGCCAACAGTCACGGAGGGGCGTCCTATGGCCACACCTTC.

In this sample, this clonotype turned up many times. This sequence may be a read error, since a much larger clone differs from it by one base. This rearrangement joins TRBV20-1 to TRBJ1-2; 8 positions match TRBD1. The CDR3 has 15 amino acids. Germline CDR1 is DFQATT and CDR2 is SNEGSKA (reference sequence). J gave up 7 bases and V 1 base, and 11 bases lay outside the gene matches. CDR3 sequence: CSARVRQGRAGGYTF. For the CDR3, the DNA is TGCAGTGCTAGAGTTCGACAGGGGCGAGCGGGTGGCTACACCTTC.

V and J are TRBV9 and TRBJ2-7, with D tentatively TRBD2 (6 bases). This CDR3 has 14 amino acids. Germline CDR1 and CDR2: SGDLS and YYNGEE. The V gene lost 2 bases and the J gene lost 0 bases, with 9 bases spanning the gap. CDR3 bases: TGTGCCAGCAGCGTGGGGGACTCCTCCTACGAGCAGTACTTC. It is translated as CASSVGDSSYEQYF.